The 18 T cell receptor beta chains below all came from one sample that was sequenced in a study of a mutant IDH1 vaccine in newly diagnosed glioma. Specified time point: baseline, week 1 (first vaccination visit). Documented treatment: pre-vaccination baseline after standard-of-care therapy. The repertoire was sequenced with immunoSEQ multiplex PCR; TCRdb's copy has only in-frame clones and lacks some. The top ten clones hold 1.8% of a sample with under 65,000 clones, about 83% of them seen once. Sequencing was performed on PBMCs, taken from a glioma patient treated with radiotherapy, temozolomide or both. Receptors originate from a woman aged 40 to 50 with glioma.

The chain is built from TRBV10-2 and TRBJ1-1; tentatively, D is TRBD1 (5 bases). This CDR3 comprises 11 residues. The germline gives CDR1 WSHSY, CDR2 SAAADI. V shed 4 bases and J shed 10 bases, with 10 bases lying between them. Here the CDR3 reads CASSAGGLAFF. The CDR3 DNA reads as TGCGCCAGCAGTGCCGGGGGTCTAGCTTTCTTT.

CDR3 residues: CASSRQRYTEAFF. DNA for the CDR3: TGTGCCAGCAGCCGACAGCGATACACTGAAGCTTTCTTT. The rearrangement joins TRBV6-5 to TRBJ1-1; D is possibly TRBD1 (5 bases). The CDR3 is 13 amino acids. Trimming took 6 bases from V and 3 from J, leaving 11 bases between them. Germline V gives CDR1 MNHEY, CDR2 SVGAGI.

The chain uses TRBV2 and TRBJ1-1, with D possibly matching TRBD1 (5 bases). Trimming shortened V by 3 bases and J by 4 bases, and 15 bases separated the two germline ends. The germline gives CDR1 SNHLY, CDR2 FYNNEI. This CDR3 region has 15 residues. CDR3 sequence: CASSDLGRGGTEAFF. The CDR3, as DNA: TGTGCCAGCAGTGACCTCGGGAGGGGAGGCACTGAAGCTTTCTTT. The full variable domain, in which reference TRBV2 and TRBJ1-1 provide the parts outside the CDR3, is EPEVTQTPSHQVTQMGQEVILRCVPISNHLYFYWYRQILGQKVEFLVSFYNNEISEKSEIFDDQFSVERPDGSNFTLKIRSTKLEDSAMYFCASSDLGRGGTEAFFGQGTRLTVV.

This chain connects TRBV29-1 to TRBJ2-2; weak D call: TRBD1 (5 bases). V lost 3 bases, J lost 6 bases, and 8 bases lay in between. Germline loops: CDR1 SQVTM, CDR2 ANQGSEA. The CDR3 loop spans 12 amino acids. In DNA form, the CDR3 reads TGCAGCGTTGACAGGGCCCCCGGGGAGCTGTTTTTT. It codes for CSVDRAPGELFF.

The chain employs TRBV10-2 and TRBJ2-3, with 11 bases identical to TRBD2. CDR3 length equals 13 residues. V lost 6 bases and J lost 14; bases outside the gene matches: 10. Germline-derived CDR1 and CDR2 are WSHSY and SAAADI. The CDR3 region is CASRQSSGGSLYF. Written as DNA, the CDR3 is TGCGCCAGCAGGCAGTCTAGCGGGGGGTCGCTGTATTTT.

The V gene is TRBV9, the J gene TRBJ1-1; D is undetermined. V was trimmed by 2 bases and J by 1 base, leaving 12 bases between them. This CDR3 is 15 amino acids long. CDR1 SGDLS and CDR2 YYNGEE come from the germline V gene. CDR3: CASSVSEGGNTEAFF. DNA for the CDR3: TGTGCCAGCAGCGTCTCCGAGGGCGGGAACACTGAAGCTTTCTTT.

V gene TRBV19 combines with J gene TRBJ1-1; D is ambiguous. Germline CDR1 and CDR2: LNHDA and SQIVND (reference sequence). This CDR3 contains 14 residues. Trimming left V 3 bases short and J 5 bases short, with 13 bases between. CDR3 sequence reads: CASSIPGRETEAFF. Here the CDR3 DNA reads TGTGCCAGTAGTATCCCCGGGAGGGAGACTGAAGCTTTCTTT.

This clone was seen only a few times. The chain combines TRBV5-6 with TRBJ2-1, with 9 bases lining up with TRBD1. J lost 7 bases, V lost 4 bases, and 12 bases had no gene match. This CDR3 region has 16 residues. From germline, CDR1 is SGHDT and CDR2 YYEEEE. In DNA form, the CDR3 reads TGTGCCAGCAGCATAAGACAGGGGGACTTGAATAATGAGCAGTTCTTC. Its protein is CASSIRQGDLNNEQFF.

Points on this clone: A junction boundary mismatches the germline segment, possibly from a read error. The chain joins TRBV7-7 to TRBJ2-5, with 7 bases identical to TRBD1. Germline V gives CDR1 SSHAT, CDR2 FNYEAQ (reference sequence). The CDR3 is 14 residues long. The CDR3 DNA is TGTGCTAGCAGCCCCGGACAGGACGGGGAGACCCAGTACTTC. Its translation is CASSPGQDGETQYF.

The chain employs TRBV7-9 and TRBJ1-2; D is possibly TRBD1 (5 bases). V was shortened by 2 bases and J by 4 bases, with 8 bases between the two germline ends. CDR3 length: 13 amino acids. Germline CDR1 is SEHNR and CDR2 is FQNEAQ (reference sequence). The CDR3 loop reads CASSLQGFYGYTF. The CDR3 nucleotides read TGTGCCAGCAGCTTACAGGGTTTCTATGGCTACACCTTC.

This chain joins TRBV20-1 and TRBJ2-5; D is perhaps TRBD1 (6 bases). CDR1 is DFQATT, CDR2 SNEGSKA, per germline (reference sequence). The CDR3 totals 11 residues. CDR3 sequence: CSTGSGETQYF. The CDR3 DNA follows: TGCAGCACAGGGTCCGGGGAGACCCAGTACTTC.

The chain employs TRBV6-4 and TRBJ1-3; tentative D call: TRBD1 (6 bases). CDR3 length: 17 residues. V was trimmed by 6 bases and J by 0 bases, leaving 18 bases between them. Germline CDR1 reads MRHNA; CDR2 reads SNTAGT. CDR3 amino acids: CASREPDSPSSGNTIYF. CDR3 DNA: TGTGCCAGCAGGGAACCGGACAGCCCGAGCTCTGGAAACACCATATATTTT.

CDR3 sequence: CASSQEPGISTDTQYF. The DNA of the CDR3 is TGTGCCAGCAGCCAAGAACCCGGGATAAGCACAGATACGCAGTATTTT. V is TRBV4-2 and J is TRBJ2-3; maybe TRBD2 (5 bases). Trimming pared 0 bases from V and 0 bases from J, leaving 10 bases between. The CDR3 extends over 16 amino acids. CDR1 is LGHNA and CDR2 is YNFKEQ in the germline V gene.

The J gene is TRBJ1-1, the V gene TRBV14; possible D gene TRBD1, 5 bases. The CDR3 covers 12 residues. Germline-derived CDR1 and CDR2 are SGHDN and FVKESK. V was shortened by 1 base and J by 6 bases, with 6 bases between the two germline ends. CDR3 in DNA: TGTGCCAGCAGCCAAGGGGGACCTGAAGCTTTCTTT. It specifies CASSQGGPEAFF.

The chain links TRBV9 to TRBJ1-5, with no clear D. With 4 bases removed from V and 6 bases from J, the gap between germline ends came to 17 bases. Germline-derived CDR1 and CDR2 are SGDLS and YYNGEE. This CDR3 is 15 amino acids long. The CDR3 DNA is TGTGCCAGCAGCCCCTGGCATGACGGGCCTCAGCCCCAGCATTTT. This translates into CASSPWHDGPQPQHF.

In DNA form, the CDR3 reads TGTGCCAGTAGTATCGGGGCCCCCTACGAGCAGTACTTC. It specifies CASSIGAPYEQYF. V is TRBV19 and J is TRBJ2-7, with D perhaps being TRBD1 or TRBD2 (5 bases each). The CDR3 has 13 residues. With 3 bases removed from V and 2 bases from J, the gap between germline ends came to 8 bases. Germline-derived CDR1 and CDR2 are LNHDA and SQIVND (reference sequence).

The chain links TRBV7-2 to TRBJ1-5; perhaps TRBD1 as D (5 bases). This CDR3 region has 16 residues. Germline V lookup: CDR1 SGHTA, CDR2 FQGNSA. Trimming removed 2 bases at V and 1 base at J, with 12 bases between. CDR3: CASSLYSGLSNQPQHF. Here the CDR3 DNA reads TGTGCCAGCAGCTTATATTCAGGGTTAAGCAATCAGCCCCAGCATTTT.

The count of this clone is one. The CDR3 bases are TGTGCCAGCAGCGTGAGCAGCGGGGGGGCCTGGGAGACCCAGTACTTC. Amino acid sequence: CASSVSSGGAWETQYF. V usage is TRBV9 and J usage is TRBJ2-5; 10 bases match TRBD2. Looked up from germline, CDR1 is SGDLS and CDR2 is YYNGEE. Losses at the gene ends were 2 bases for V and 5 bases for J; bases not matched to a gene: 9. The CDR3 is made up of 16 amino acids.